These 24 T cell receptor beta chains were all obtained from the same sample, sequenced in a study of cytomegalovirus exposure and HLA in healthy donors. Researchers ran the PCR with 60 Vbeta and 13 Jbeta primers. Libraries were prepared by immunoSEQ multiplex PCR; TCRdb keeps only in-frame clonotypes and omits some of them. Its clone listing holds around 75,000 clones. Sequencing used PBMCs. These receptors originate from a boy between 10 and 17 years old in good health and CMV-seronegative.

V and J are TRBV5-6 and TRBJ2-3; 7 nucleotides agree with TRBD2. After removal of 4 bases from V and 2 bases from J, the junction contained 13 bases not matched to a gene. CDR3 size: 17 residues. CDR1 is SGHDT, CDR2 YYEEEE, per germline. CDR3 in DNA: TGTGCCAGCAGCCAAATGAAGCTAGCGGAAGTCACAGATACGCAGTATTTT. It codes for CASSQMKLAEVTDTQYF.

Its frequency marks this clone as medium-sized. The chain employs TRBV9 and TRBJ2-1, with D perhaps matching TRBD2 (5 bases). CDR3 length: 12 residues. Trimming stripped 4 bases from V and 10 bases from J, with 12 bases between. Germline CDR1 reads SGDLS; CDR2 reads YYNGEE. The CDR3 nucleotides read TGTGCCAGCAGCTCCTCGAGCGGAGAGCAGTTCTTC. Protein sequence: CASSSSSGEQFF.

This chain links TRBV4-2 with TRBJ2-1; D might be TRBD1 (6 bases). Trimming pared 6 bases from V and 10 bases from J, leaving 28 bases between. From germline, CDR1 is LGHNA and CDR2 YNFKEQ. CDR3 length: 17 amino acids. The CDR3 is CASSPLDLTGSGSEQFF. The CDR3 DNA follows: TGTGCCAGCAGTCCCCTGGATCTGACAGGATCAGGTTCGGAGCAGTTCTTC.

The genes are TRBV5-1 and TRBJ2-7, with 9 nucleotides matching TRBD2. The V gene end was trimmed by 0 bases and the J gene end by 5 bases; junction bases not matched to a gene: 6. The length of the CDR3 is 15 residues. Germline V gene lookup returns CDR1 SGHRS and CDR2 YFSETQ. For the CDR3, the DNA is TGCGCCAGCAGCTTGGAGGCTAGCGGGATTGACGAGCAGTACTTC. Its translation is CASSLEASGIDEQYF.

The genes are TRBV7-3 and TRBJ2-1; TRBD2 agrees at 10 bases. Trimming took 5 bases from V and 1 from J; bases not matched to a gene: 5. The germline V gene has CDR1 SGHTA and CDR2 FQGTGA. CDR3 length: 16 residues. The CDR3 DNA follows: TGTGCCAGCAGCCCCGCGACTAGCGGGTCCTACAATGAGCAGTTCTTC. This codes for CASSPATSGSYNEQFF. The full variable domain, with the rest looked up from reference TRBV7-3 and TRBJ2-1, is GAGVSQTPSNKVTEKGKYVELRCDPISGHTALYWYRQSLGQGPEFLIYFQGTGAADDSGLPNDRFFAVRPEGSVSTLKIQRTERGDSAVYLCASSPATSGSYNEQFFGPGTRLTVL.

V and J are TRBV10-1 and TRBJ1-1, with unresolved D. The V end lost 2 bases, the J end lost 11 bases, and 15 bases lay between the germline ends. The CDR3 sequence is 13 residues long. Germline loops: CDR1 WNHNN, CDR2 SYGVQD (reference sequence). The CDR3 nucleotides read TGCGCCAGCAGTGAGGCAGTGTCATCCGGGGCTTTCTTT. Residues: CASSEAVSSGAFF.

The genes are TRBV5-1 and TRBJ1-2; maybe TRBD1 (5 bases). V lost 0 bases to trimming and J lost 4 bases, with 7 bases between them. The CDR3 covers 13 residues. The germline CDR1 and CDR2 sequences are SGHRS and YFSETQ. The CDR3 loop is CASSLGQTYGYTF. In DNA, the CDR3 is TGCGCCAGCAGCTTGGGACAGACCTATGGCTACACCTTC.

The chain recombines TRBV19 with TRBJ2-7; D possibly corresponds to TRBD2 (5 bases). The V gene lost 4 bases and the J gene lost 0 bases, with 13 bases spanning the gap. Germline V gene data show CDR1 as LNHDA and CDR2 as SQIVND (reference sequence). This CDR3 is built from 15 residues. CDR3 nucleotide sequence: TGTGCCAGTAGTACGGGGTTGGGCTACTCCTACGAGCAGTACTTC. It yields the protein CASSTGLGYSYEQYF.

V gene TRBV10-2 combines with J gene TRBJ1-3, with 8 bases matching TRBD1. Germline V gene sequence: CDR1 WSHSY, CDR2 SAAADI. Trimming cost V 0 bases and J 2 bases; bases outside gene matches: 6. The CDR3 sequence is 17 residues long. The CDR3 sequence: CASSESEQGATGNTIYF. CDR3 coding DNA: TGCGCCAGCAGTGAGTCGGAGCAGGGGGCGACTGGAAACACCATATATTTT.

The chain recombines TRBV6-6 with TRBJ1-3; D is undetermined. This CDR3 contains 14 residues. The germline CDR1 and CDR2 sequences are MNHNY and SVGAGI (reference sequence). The V end lost 2 bases, the J end lost 0 bases, and 5 bases lay between the germline ends. In DNA, the CDR3 is TGTGCCAGCAGTTACCGGGACTCTGGAAACACCATATATTTT. It codes for CASSYRDSGNTIYF.

The V and J genes are TRBV13 and TRBJ2-7; 9 nucleotides match TRBD1. The CDR3 runs to 20 residues. J lost 3 bases, V lost 5 bases, and 23 bases had no gene match. The germline gives CDR1 PRHDT, CDR2 FYEKMQ (reference sequence). CDR3 sequence (DNA): TGTGCCAGCAGCACGGTAGAGGGACAGGGAGAACCCGGCCGAGACTACGAGCAGTACTTC. The encoded protein is CASSTVEGQGEPGRDYEQYF.

The genes are TRBV4-3 and TRBJ2-2; perhaps TRBD1 as D (6 bases). V lost 9 bases and J lost 0, with 11 bases in between. CDR1 and CDR2 (germline): LGHNA, YSLEER. This CDR3 has 14 residues. The CDR3 nucleotides read TGCGCCAGTAGTCAGGGGTCGAACACCGGGGAGCTGTTTTTT. Protein: CASSQGSNTGELFF.

The rearrangement uses TRBV4-1 and TRBJ1-1; D remains ambiguous. CDR1 is MGHRA, CDR2 YSYEKL, per germline. The V gene lost 8 bases and the J gene lost 0 bases, with 13 bases spanning the gap. This CDR3 has 14 residues. DNA for the CDR3: TGCGCCAGCGGAGCGGCCAGCTTGAACACTGAAGCTTTCTTT. It encodes CASGAASLNTEAFF.

With regard to this clone: This sample includes further DNA sequences coding for the same CDR3. This chain links TRBV29-1 with TRBJ2-7, with 7 bases that match TRBD2. V was clipped by 4 bases and J by 2 bases; unmatched bases: 5. The CDR3 length is 13 residues. Germline V gene lookup returns CDR1 SQVTM and CDR2 ANQGSEA. Here the CDR3 DNA reads TGCAGCGTTGGGGGGGGGACTGCCTACGAGCAGTACTTC. Translating it yields CSVGGGTAYEQYF.

CDR3 bases: TGTGCCAGCAGTGGGGAACTATTGACTAGCGCCGCCTACGAGCAGTACTTC. It yields the protein CASSGELLTSAAYEQYF. This rearrangement joins TRBV6-1 to TRBJ2-5, with 8 bases lining up with TRBD2. The J call may be mistaken, given a closer DNA end match to TRBJ2-7. This CDR3 spans 17 amino acids. Germline V gene sequence: CDR1 MNHNS, CDR2 SASEGT.

The V and J genes are TRBV4-1 and TRBJ1-1; D remains unclear. Deletions cut 3 bases from V and 1 base from J, with 6 bases between. The CDR3 is made up of 13 amino acids. CDR1 and CDR2 (germline): MGHRA, YSYEKL. The CDR3 loop reads CASSHGPNTEAFF. The CDR3 nucleotides are TGCGCCAGCAGCCACGGTCCGAACACTGAAGCTTTCTTT.

A word on this clone: The sample has other DNA sequences that encode this CDR3 too. The rearrangement links TRBV29-1 to TRBJ2-1; TRBD2 might be the D (5 bases). Trimming removed 2 bases at V and 5 bases at J, with 10 bases between. The CDR3 covers 13 residues. Germline lookup yields CDR1 SQVTM and CDR2 ANQGSEA. The CDR3 protein is CSVETTTNNEQFF. The CDR3 DNA follows: TGCAGCGTTGAAACAACGACTAACAATGAGCAGTTCTTC.

The genes are TRBV19 and TRBJ1-2; D perhaps matches TRBD1 (6 bases). This CDR3 contains 14 residues. Germline-derived CDR1 and CDR2 are LNHDA and SQIVND (reference sequence). Trimming took 7 bases from V and 3 from J, leaving 15 bases between them. CDR3 region: CASTRGRVDYGYTF. The DNA of the CDR3 is TGTGCCAGTACCAGGGGCCGGGTCGACTATGGCTACACCTTC.

The gene calls are TRBV25-1 and TRBJ1-4; 9 bases line up with TRBD1. This CDR3 comprises 15 residues. The germline CDR1 and CDR2 sequences are MGHDK and SYGVNS. J gave up 8 bases and V 4 bases, and 8 bases lay outside the gene matches. DNA of the CDR3: TGTGCCAGCAGTGTATCCGGGACAGGGCGGGAAAAACTGTTTTTT. Amino acid sequence: CASSVSGTGREKLFF.

The gene calls are TRBV19 and TRBJ1-5, with a weak D call TRBD1 (5 bases). The CDR3 is made up of 16 amino acids. Trimming took off 2 bases at V and 0 bases at J, with 11 bases between the two ends. Germline CDR1 is LNHDA and CDR2 is SQIVND (reference sequence). DNA for the CDR3: TGTGCCAGTAGTATAAGACAGAGTTATAGCAATCAGCCCCAGCATTTT. Translating it yields CASSIRQSYSNQPQHF.

The rearrangement joins TRBV6-4 to TRBJ2-7, with 11 bases fitting TRBD1. CDR1 is MRHNA and CDR2 is SNTAGT in the germline V gene. Trimming at V came to 3 bases and at J to 2 bases, leaving 0 bases not matched to a gene. The CDR3 covers 14 residues. In DNA, the CDR3 is TGTGCCAGCAGTGAGGGACAGGGGGCCTACGAGCAGTACTTC. Its protein is CASSEGQGAYEQYF.

CDR3 in amino acids: CASSDLQGETQYF. CDR3 sequence (DNA): TGTGCCAGCAGTGACCTACAGGGAGAGACCCAGTACTTC. The chain links TRBV2 to TRBJ2-5; D possibly corresponds to TRBD1 (6 bases). V was pared by 3 bases and J by 4 bases, with 9 bases between. The CDR3 is made up of 13 amino acids. CDR1 and CDR2 from the germline V gene are SNHLY and FYNNEI. The full variable domain, completed using reference TRBV2 and TRBJ2-5, is EPEVTQTPSHQVTQMGQEVILRCVPISNHLYFYWYRQILGQKVEFLVSFYNNEISEKSEIFDDQFSVERPDGSNFTLKIRSTKLEDSAMYFCASSDLQGETQYFGPGTRLLVL.

The rearrangement uses TRBV7-3 and TRBJ2-2, with D possibly TRBD1 on 6 matching bases. The V end lost 2 bases, the J end lost 4 bases, and 8 bases lay between the germline ends. In germline, CDR1 is SGHTA, CDR2 FQGTGA. This CDR3 spans 14 amino acids. The chain's CDR3 is CASSLGGLTGELFF. The CDR3 nucleotides read TGTGCCAGCAGCTTAGGGGGCCTCACCGGGGAGCTGTTTTTT.

V gene TRBV2 combines with J gene TRBJ2-2; a weak D match, TRBD2 (6 bases). Looked up from germline, CDR1 is SNHLY and CDR2 is FYNNEI. CDR3 length equals 16 residues. Trimming removed 3 bases from V and 3 bases from J, with 14 bases in between. The CDR3 sequence is CASSDGGTAHTGELFF. DNA of the CDR3: TGTGCCAGCAGTGATGGAGGGACCGCACACACCGGGGAGCTGTTTTTT.